This passage covers 8 T cell receptor beta chains from one sample sequenced in a study of T cell responses to AZD1222 COVID-19 vaccine. Libraries were prepared by immunoSEQ multiplex PCR; TCRdb keeps only in-frame clonotypes and omits some of them. The profile shows more than 100,000 clones, 70% to 90% of them singletons. Sequencing used peripheral blood, obtained on day 0 of AZD1222 vaccination. Every receptor here comes from an adult in good health.

This chain links TRBV13 with TRBJ1-3; D unclear. V lost 8 bases, J lost 0 bases, and 17 bases lay in between. CDR1 and CDR2 from the germline V gene are PRHDT and FYEKMQ (reference sequence). CDR3 size: 16 residues. The CDR3 is CASGSPTEFSGNTIYF. CDR3 coding DNA: TGTGCCAGCGGCTCTCCGACGGAGTTCTCTGGAAACACCATATATTTT.

In the case of this clone: Other DNA variants within this sample encode the same CDR3. The rearrangement links TRBV6-5 to TRBJ1-2; D is uncertain. The CDR3 length is 12 residues. The germline CDR1 and CDR2 sequences are MNHEY and SVGAGI. V dropped 5 bases and J dropped 2 bases, with 6 bases sitting between them. The CDR3 loop is CASSRPNYGYTF. As DNA, the CDR3 is TGTGCCAGCAGTCGACCAAACTATGGCTACACCTTC.

This chain uses TRBV7-2 with TRBJ2-7; 10 positions agree with TRBD2. The CDR3 runs to 17 residues. J lost 7 bases, V lost 4 bases, and 16 bases had no gene match. Per germline, CDR1 SGHTA and CDR2 FQGNSA. The CDR3 protein is CASSYQSAASGSHEQYF. The CDR3 DNA reads as TGTGCCAGCAGCTACCAGAGCGCGGCTAGCGGGAGCCATGAGCAGTACTTC.

The rearrangement uses TRBV7-8 and TRBJ1-1; D is possibly TRBD1 (5 bases). Germline-derived CDR1 and CDR2 are SGHVS and FQNEAQ. V gave up 2 bases and J gave up 5 bases, with 12 bases separating them. This CDR3 comprises 14 residues. CDR3 amino acids: CASSLRGVGTEAFF. In nucleotides, the CDR3 is TGTGCCAGCAGCTTACGAGGGGTAGGGACTGAAGCTTTCTTT.

The CDR3 is CASSLVGPADTQYF. DNA of the CDR3: TGTGCCAGCAGCTTAGTAGGCCCGGCAGATACGCAGTATTTT. The chain combines TRBV7-2 with TRBJ2-3; no firm D call. In germline, CDR1 is SGHTA, CDR2 FQGNSA. Trimming removed 1 base at V and 4 bases at J, with 9 bases between. CDR3 size: 14 residues.

This clone was counted only a few times. At one end the junction does not follow the germline gene, possibly because of a read error. This chain joins TRBV3-1 (or the pseudogene TRBV3-2) and TRBJ2-3; TRBD2 matches 11 bases. Germline V gene lookup returns CDR1 LGHDT and CDR2 YNNKEL (reference sequence). The CDR3 contains 17 residues. CDR3 amino acids: CASSQAPSLSGRAGQYF. CDR3 coding DNA: TGTGCCAGCAGCCAAGCCCCCTCACTTAGCGGGAGGGCCGGTCAGTACTTT.

The gene calls are TRBV27 and TRBJ2-1; no reliable D call. The V gene lost 8 bases and the J gene lost 10 bases, with 12 bases spanning the gap. CDR1 and CDR2 (germline): MNHEY, SMNVEV (reference sequence). The CDR3 extends over 11 amino acids. CDR3 coding DNA: TGTGCCAGCTCAAACTCGTGGGAGCAGTTCTTC. It is translated as CASSNSWEQFF.

The chain uses TRBV27 and TRBJ2-3; TRBD2 matches at 8 bases. The CDR3 spans 17 residues. V dropped 2 bases and J dropped 7; count of bases not matched to a gene: 14. Germline lookup yields CDR1 MNHEY and CDR2 SMNVEV (reference sequence). The CDR3 here is CASSLRETGTRRHTQYF. The CDR3 nucleotides are TGTGCCAGCAGTTTACGGGAAACAGGGACTAGAAGGCATACGCAGTATTTT.